This T cell receptor beta chain derives from a study of cytomegalovirus exposure and HLA in healthy donors. The primer mix had 60 Vbeta and 13 Jbeta primers. Profiling relied on immunoSEQ multiplex PCR, and the TCRdb table lists in-frame clones only, not all of them. The sample has about 160,000 clones; nearly 80% are singletons. This CDR3 region has 16 residues. After removal of 3 bases from V and 6 bases from J, the junction contained 13 bases not matched to a gene. In germline, CDR1 is LGHNA, CDR2 YSLEER. This TCR derives from a woman between 50 and 59 years old in good health and CMV-seropositive. This chain joins TRBV4-3 and TRBJ2-7; 8 nucleotides agree with TRBD1. Input material: PBMCs. CDR3 in amino acids: CASSQQINDRGLEQYF. The CDR3 DNA is TGCGCCAGCAGCCAGCAGATTAACGACAGGGGTCTCGAGCAGTACTTC.